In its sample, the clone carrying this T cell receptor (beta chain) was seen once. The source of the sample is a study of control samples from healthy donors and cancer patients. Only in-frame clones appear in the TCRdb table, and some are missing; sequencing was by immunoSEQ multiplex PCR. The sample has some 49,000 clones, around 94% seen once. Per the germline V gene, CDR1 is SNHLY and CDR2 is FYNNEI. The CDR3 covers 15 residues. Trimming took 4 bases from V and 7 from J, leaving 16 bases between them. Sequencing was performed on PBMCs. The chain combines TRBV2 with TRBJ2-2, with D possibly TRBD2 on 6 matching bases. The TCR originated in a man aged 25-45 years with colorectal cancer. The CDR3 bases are TGTGCCAGCAGTGGACTCAGGAGGGGAGGCGGGGAGCTGTTTTTT. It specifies CASSGLRRGGGELFF.